Shown below are 23 T cell receptor beta chains from a single sample sequenced in a study of blood T cell repertoires in COVID-19. Data came from immunoSEQ multiplex PCR; TCRdb stores just in-frame clones and leaves some out. The sample yields around 43,000 clones, 86% seen once. The sequenced sample was peripheral blood. The receptors here all came from a man in his fifties or sixties in a cohort sampled during active COVID-19.

Written as DNA, the CDR3 is TGTGCCAGCAGCCAAGGTCGGTTAGCGGGACCCAAAGGAGATACGCAGTATTTT. Protein product: CASSQGRLAGPKGDTQYF. This rearrangement joins TRBV14 to TRBJ2-3; TRBD2 agrees at 8 bases. Germline V gives CDR1 SGHDN, CDR2 FVKESK. V gave up 1 base and J gave up 5 bases; unmatched junction bases: 14. The CDR3 is 18 amino acids.

The J gene is TRBJ2-3, the V gene TRBV7-6, with 11 bases that match TRBD2. The germline gives CDR1 SGHVS, CDR2 FNYEAQ. CDR3 length: 16 residues. The V segment lost 4 bases and the J segment 5 bases; nucleotides outside the gene matches: 8. The CDR3 bases are TGTGCCAGCAGCTCCCGACTAGCGGGGAGGGAAGATACGCAGTATTTT. Its protein is CASSSRLAGREDTQYF.

The chain employs TRBV6-2 or TRBV6-3 and TRBJ2-7; 7 nucleotides match TRBD1. With V trimmed by 0 bases and J by 2 bases, 10 bases remained unmatched. The CDR3 is 17 residues long. Germline loops: CDR1 MNHEY, CDR2 SVGEGT. For the CDR3, the DNA is TGTGCCAGCAGTTACTCGTGGGACAGTTTGGATCCCTACGAGCAGTACTTC. Translated, it gives CASSYSWDSLDPYEQYF.

This sequence joins TRBV4-1 and TRBJ2-1; D ambiguous. CDR1 and CDR2 (germline): MGHRA, YSYEKL. The CDR3 runs 13 residues. Trimming took 3 bases from V and 9 from J, leaving 12 bases between them. CDR3 DNA sequence: TGCGCCAGCAGCCACGTTGGAGAGACTGAGCAGTTCTTC. Protein sequence: CASSHVGETEQFF.

This clone was detected only a few times. The chain has TRBV5-8 and TRBJ2-3, with TRBD2 matching 8 bases. V was clipped by 5 bases and J by 4 bases; unmatched bases: 9. CDR1 SGHTS and CDR2 YDEGEE come from the germline V gene. CDR3 size: 15 residues. CDR3 coding DNA: TGTGCCAGCAGGCGACCGGGACTAGACTCAGATACGCAGTATTTT. Protein: CASRRPGLDSDTQYF.

In this sample, this clone turned up a few times. The chain has TRBV3-1 (or the pseudogene TRBV3-2) and TRBJ1-1; 11 bases align to TRBD1. Unmatched junction bases numbered 8, after V lost 3 bases and J lost 11 bases. Germline values: CDR1 LGHDT, CDR2 YNNKEL (reference sequence). This CDR3 is 14 amino acids long. The CDR3 reads CASSQRTGGEWAFF. In nucleotides, the CDR3 is TGTGCCAGCAGCCAGAGGACAGGGGGCGAATGGGCTTTCTTT.

J is TRBJ1-2 and V is TRBV7-9; possibly TRBD1 for D (5 bases). V was pared by 3 bases and J by 0 bases, with 8 bases between. The CDR3 spans 14 residues. CDR1 is SEHNR, CDR2 FQNEAQ, per germline (reference sequence). CDR3 region: CASSFGGANYGYTF. CDR3 nucleotide sequence: TGTGCCAGCAGCTTTGGGGGGGCTAACTATGGCTACACCTTC.

V usage is TRBV9 and J usage is TRBJ2-2, with D unresolved. CDR3 length equals 14 residues. Per germline, CDR1 SGDLS and CDR2 YYNGEE. Trimming took off 0 bases at V and 6 bases at J, with 9 bases between the two ends. CDR3 loop: CASSVGGGAGELFF. In DNA form, the CDR3 reads TGTGCCAGCAGCGTAGGCGGTGGAGCCGGGGAGCTGTTTTTT. The full variable domain, in which reference TRBV9 and TRBJ2-2 provide the parts outside the CDR3, is DSGVTQTPKHLITATGQRVTLRCSPRSGDLSVYWYQQSLDQGLQFLIQYYNGEERAKGNILERFSAQQFPDLHSELNLSSLELGDSALYFCASSVGGGAGELFFGEGSRLTVL.

This clone appeared a single time. The chain uses TRBV15 and TRBJ2-3; 9 bases align to TRBD1. Per germline, CDR1 LNHNV and CDR2 YYDKDF (reference sequence). This CDR3 comprises 17 residues. J lost 4 bases, V lost 3 bases, and 11 bases had no gene match. For the CDR3, the DNA is TGTGCCACCAGCAGTGCCCCGGGACAGGGTTTGTCAGATACGCAGTATTTT. Its translation: CATSSAPGQGLSDTQYF.

This clone has a handful of counts. V gene TRBV7-9 combines with J gene TRBJ2-2, with 8 bases matching TRBD1. This CDR3 comprises 13 residues. Looked up from germline, CDR1 is SEHNR and CDR2 is FQNEAQ (reference sequence). J gave up 5 bases and V 10 bases, and 6 bases lay outside the gene matches. In DNA, the CDR3 is TGTGCCAACCCGGACAGGGAGACCGGGGAGCTGTTTTTT. It translates to CANPDRETGELFF.

This sequence joins TRBV6-4 and TRBJ2-2; tentative D call: TRBD1 (6 bases). Germline V gene lookup returns CDR1 MRHNA and CDR2 SNTAGT. The CDR3 has 14 amino acids. Trimming removed 3 bases from V and 8 bases from J, with 13 bases in between. The CDR3 region has the DNA TGTGCCAGCAGTGAAAACAGGGCAGGAGGGGAGCTGTTTTTT. Translating gives CASSENRAGGELFF.

The CDR3 nucleotides read TGCGCCAGCAGCTTCCCCGGGGGACTAGCGGTAAATGAGCAGTTCTTC. Translated, it gives CASSFPGGLAVNEQFF. The genes are TRBV5-1 and TRBJ2-1; TRBD2 matches at 11 bases. CDR1 is SGHRS and CDR2 is YFSETQ in the germline V gene. This CDR3 comprises 16 residues. With V trimmed by 2 bases and J by 7 bases, 8 bases remained unmatched.

This clone was counted once. The chain employs TRBV6-5 and TRBJ2-1, with D possibly matching TRBD2 (7 bases). V lost 6 bases and J lost 3, with 15 bases in between. Germline V gene data show CDR1 as MNHEY and CDR2 as SVGAGI. The CDR3 covers 15 residues. CDR3 bases: TGTGCCAGCAGCCCCCGGGGGGCCTTCTACAATGAGCAGTTCTTC. Translated: CASSPRGAFYNEQFF.

The chain is built from TRBV19 and TRBJ1-1; TRBD1 matches 9 bases. Germline CDR1 LNHDA, CDR2 SQIVND (reference sequence). J was trimmed by 5 bases and V by 10 bases; bases with no gene match: 11. The CDR3 runs 14 residues. The CDR3, as DNA: TGTGCCACTCGATGGGGACAGGGAGGAACTGAAGCTTTCTTT. Translated, it gives CATRWGQGGTEAFF.

This clone was observed once. This chain links TRBV11-2 with TRBJ2-1, with 9 bases aligning to TRBD1. The V gene end was trimmed by 5 bases and the J gene end by 8 bases; junction bases not matched to a gene: 13. The CDR3 totals 16 residues. The germline CDR1 and CDR2 sequences are SGHAT and FQNNGV. CDR3 DNA sequence: TGTGCCAGCAGCCCGTCTCCGGGACAGGGTGTCTATGAGCAGTTCTTC. This codes for CASSPSPGQGVYEQFF.

The V gene is TRBV29-1, the J gene TRBJ1-2; a weak D match, TRBD1 (5 bases). V was pared by 0 bases and J by 4 bases, with 6 bases between. Germline lookup yields CDR1 SQVTM and CDR2 ANQGSEA. This CDR3 has 12 residues. The CDR3 sequence is CSVEDGGYGYTF. In DNA form, the CDR3 reads TGCAGCGTTGAAGACGGGGGCTATGGCTACACCTTC.

The gene calls are TRBV12-3 or TRBV12-4 and TRBJ2-1; maybe TRBD1 (6 bases). The CDR3 contains 12 residues. Trimming stripped 6 bases from V and 7 bases from J, with 10 bases between. CDR3: CASRLQGNEQFF. In DNA form, the CDR3 reads TGTGCCAGCAGGTTGCAGGGGAATGAGCAGTTCTTC.

The rearrangement uses TRBV27 and TRBJ2-1; 7 bases are shared with TRBD1. Germline loops: CDR1 MNHEY, CDR2 SMNVEV (reference sequence). The J segment lost 3 bases and the V segment lost 6 bases, leaving 2 bases of the junction unmatched. This CDR3 region has 13 residues. The CDR3 DNA reads TGTGCCAGCAGCTACAGGGGCTACAATGAGCAGTTCTTC. Encoded protein: CASSYRGYNEQFF.

This clone was picked up one time. V is TRBV9 and J is TRBJ2-5; the match to TRBD2 covers 12 bases. The CDR3 loop spans 16 amino acids. Trimming at V came to 4 bases and at J to 2 bases, leaving 6 bases not matched to a gene. Germline V gives CDR1 SGDLS, CDR2 YYNGEE. The CDR3 DNA reads as TGTGCCAGCAGCAAGACTCTAGCGGGGGGGCAAGAGACCCAGTACTTC. Its translation is CASSKTLAGGQETQYF.

The chain has TRBV9 and TRBJ2-1, with 10 bases matching TRBD2. Trimming cost V 1 base and J 5 bases; bases outside gene matches: 3. CDR1 is SGDLS and CDR2 is YYNGEE in the germline V gene. The CDR3 sequence is 15 residues long. CDR3 sequence reads: CASSVLAGENNEQFF. The DNA of the CDR3 is TGTGCCAGCAGCGTACTAGCGGGGGAGAACAATGAGCAGTTCTTC.

This chain uses TRBV7-8 with TRBJ2-5; 7 positions match TRBD1. Germline-derived CDR1 and CDR2 are SGHVS and FQNEAQ. The J segment lost 3 bases and the V segment lost 11 bases, leaving 12 bases of the junction unmatched. The CDR3 consists of 14 residues. In DNA form, the CDR3 reads TGTGCCGGACAAGAAAGGGGGCGCGAAGAGACCCAGTACTTC. This encodes CAGQERGREETQYF.

The J gene is TRBJ1-3, the V gene TRBV28, with D tentatively TRBD1 (5 bases). The V end lost 1 base, the J end lost 3 bases, and 10 bases lay between the germline ends. CDR1 and CDR2 from the germline V gene are MDHEN and SYDVKM. CDR3 size: 15 residues. The CDR3 loop reads CASSLSRTLGNTIYF. The CDR3 nucleotides are TGTGCCAGCAGTTTATCGCGGACACTTGGAAACACCATATATTTT.

The chain carries TRBV11-1 and TRBJ2-5; a possible D gene is TRBD1 (6 bases). Trimming left V 0 bases short and J 2 bases short, with 10 bases between. The V gene's germline CDR1 is SGHAT and CDR2 FQDESV (reference sequence). This CDR3 spans 15 amino acids. This chain's CDR3 is CASSLASGQQETQYF. The CDR3 DNA is TGTGCCAGCAGCTTAGCCAGTGGACAGCAAGAGACCCAGTACTTC.